This is a list of T cell receptor beta chains from one sample in a study of blood T cell repertoires in COVID-19. TCRdb's copy holds only in-frame clones and misses some; the assay was immunoSEQ multiplex PCR. The sample includes 400,000 or so clones, about 92% of them seen just once. Sequencing used PBMCs or T cells enriched from blood (not recorded which). All receptors derive from a man between 18 and 29 years old who had recovered from COVID-19. Each CDR3 is given with its conserved first and last residue. The order of the fields is clone size, V gene, J gene, D gene, CDR3 DNA, CDR3 protein. A D gene is named only where the DNA matches it firmly. Clone size is given for some rows only: seen once, a few or many times, or a class if the clone is expanded.

>NA|TRBV27|TRBJ1-5|NA
TGTGCCAGCAGAAGAGGGGAGGGAAGCAATCAGCCCCAGCATTTT
CASRRGEGSNQPQHF
>NA|TRBV2|TRBJ1-4|TRBD1
TGTGCCAGCAGAGAGCCAGGGGGACGAGAAAAACTGTTTTTT
CASREPGGREKLFF
>NA|TRBV18|TRBJ2-1|NA
TGTGCCAGCTCACCACTAGTTGTCGTCTACAATGAGCAGTTCTTC
CASSPLVVVYNEQFF
>NA|TRBV6-5|TRBJ1-2|TRBD1
TGTGCCAGCATCTTGACAGGGGGGAGGTATGGCTACACCTTC
CASILTGGRYGYTF
>NA|TRBV5-1|TRBJ1-3|NA
TGCGCCAGCAGCCTGTCGGTAGGAAACACCATATATTTT
CASSLSVGNTIYF
>NA|TRBV9|TRBJ2-2|NA
TGTGCCAGCAGCGCCGCCGGGGGAGAGGCCATCGGGGAGCTGTTTTTT
CASSAAGGEAIGELFF
>NA|TRBV3-1/TRBV3-2|TRBJ2-5|NA
TGTGCCAGCAGCCCCCCGGGGGAGTCGGAGACCCAGTACTTC
CASSPPGESETQYF
>NA|TRBV7-9|TRBJ2-5|NA
TGTGCCAGCAGCCGAACAGAGGGACAAGAGACCCAGTACTTC
CASSRTEGQETQYF
>NA|TRBV5-1|TRBJ1-1|NA
TGCGCCAGCAGCCCCGGGACAACCAACACTGAAGCTTTCTTT
CASSPGTTNTEAFF
>NA|TRBV28|TRBJ1-5|TRBD1
TGTGCCAGCAGTGGACAGGCGCCCCAGCATTTT
CASSGQAPQHF
>NA|TRBV28|TRBJ2-3|NA
TGTGCCAGCACCTCCAGGAGGGATACGCAGTATTTT
CASTSRRDTQYF
>NA|TRBV10-3|TRBJ2-5|TRBD2
TGTGCCATCAGTGACCCTGGGACTAGCTTCCAAGAGACCCAGTACTTC
CAISDPGTSFQETQYF
>NA|TRBV19|TRBJ2-2|TRBD1
TGTGCCAGTAAGGGCACAGGGGTGTTCGCGAACACCGGGGAGCTGTTTTTT
CASKGTGVFANTGELFF
>NA|TRBV5-1|TRBJ2-7|NA
TGCGCCAGCAGCCCGGCCGACGGGAGCTCCTACGAGCAGTACTTC
CASSPADGSSYEQYF
>NA|TRBV30|TRBJ1-5|NA
TGTGCCTGGAGTGTAAGGGGAGGGTATCAGCCCCAGCATTTT
CAWSVRGGYQPQHF
>NA|TRBV27|TRBJ1-3|NA
TGTGCCAGCAGCATTGACAGGAGCTCTGGAAACACCATATATTTT
CASSIDRSSGNTIYF
>once|TRBV7-9|TRBJ1-6|TRBD1
TGTGCCAGCAGCTCAGCCGGGACAGGGGACGGAGGATACAATTCACCCCTCCACTTT
CASSSAGTGDGGYNSPLHF
>NA|TRBV5-6|TRBJ2-3|NA
TGTGCCAGCAGCCTGACCGTAGCGGTTAGCACAGATACGCAGTATTTT
CASSLTVAVSTDTQYF
>NA|TRBV11-3|TRBJ1-1|TRBD1
TGTGCCAGCAGCGGAAGACAGGGCAGGAGCACTGAAGCTTTCTTT
CASSGRQGRSTEAFF
>NA|TRBV5-1|TRBJ2-5|NA
TGCGCCAGCAGCTTGGAGGGCAGGGCCGTAGAGACCCAGTACTTC
CASSLEGRAVETQYF
>NA|TRBV5-6|TRBJ2-7|NA
TGTGCCAGCAGCTTCGTCCAGGCAGGGCTCGAGCAGTACTTC
CASSFVQAGLEQYF
>NA|TRBV19|TRBJ1-4|NA
TGTGCCAGTAGCCTCGGGGGGAATGAAAAACTGTTTTTT
CASSLGGNEKLFF
>NA|TRBV27|TRBJ2-6|TRBD1
TGTGCCAGCAGTATCCCCGGACAGGGGGGCTCTGGGGCCAACGTCCTGACTTTC
CASSIPGQGGSGANVLTF
>NA|TRBV5-1|TRBJ2-2|NA
TGCGCCAGCAGCTTGGGGACTATGTCGAACACCGGGGAGCTGTTTTTT
CASSLGTMSNTGELFF
>NA|TRBV13|TRBJ1-2|NA
TGTGCCAGCAGCCGCCGACAGGTTGACTATGGCTACACCTTC
CASSRRQVDYGYTF
>NA|TRBV6-5|TRBJ1-1|NA
TGTGCCAGCCGAGAAACAGGGATAGCTTTCTTT
CASRETGIAFF